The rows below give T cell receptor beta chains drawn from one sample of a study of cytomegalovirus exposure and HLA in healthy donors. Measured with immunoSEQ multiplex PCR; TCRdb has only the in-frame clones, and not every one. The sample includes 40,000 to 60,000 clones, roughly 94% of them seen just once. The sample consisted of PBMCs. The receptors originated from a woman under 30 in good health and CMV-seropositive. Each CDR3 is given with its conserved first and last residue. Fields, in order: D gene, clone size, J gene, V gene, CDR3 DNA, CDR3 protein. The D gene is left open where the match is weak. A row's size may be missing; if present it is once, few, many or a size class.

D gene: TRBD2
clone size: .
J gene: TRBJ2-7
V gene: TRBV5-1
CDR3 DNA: TGCGCCAGCAGCCCCGGGACTAGCGGGAGGGCCTACGAGCAGTACTTC
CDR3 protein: CASSPGTSGRAYEQYF

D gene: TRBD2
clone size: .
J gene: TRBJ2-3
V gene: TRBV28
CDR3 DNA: TGTGCCAGCGTTTCCCGGGGGGTCGGCACAGATACGCAGTATTTT
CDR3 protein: CASVSRGVGTDTQYF

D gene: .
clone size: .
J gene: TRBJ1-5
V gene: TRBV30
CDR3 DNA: TGTGCCTGGAGCGGTAGCAATCAGCCCCAGCATTTT
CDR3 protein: CAWSGSNQPQHF

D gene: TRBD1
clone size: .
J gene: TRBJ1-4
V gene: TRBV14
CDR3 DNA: TGTGCCAGCAGCCACCTGACAGGGTTTGGGGAAAAACTGTTTTTT
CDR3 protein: CASSHLTGFGEKLFF

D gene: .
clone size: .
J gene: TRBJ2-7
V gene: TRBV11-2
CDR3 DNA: TGTGCCAGCAGCTCCTGGGGGGCCTACGAGCAGTACTTC
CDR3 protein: CASSSWGAYEQYF

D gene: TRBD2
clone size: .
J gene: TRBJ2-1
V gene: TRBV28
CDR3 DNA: TGTGCCAGCAGTTTTTTAACTAGCGGGTACAATGAGCAGTTCTTC
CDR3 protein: CASSFLTSGYNEQFF

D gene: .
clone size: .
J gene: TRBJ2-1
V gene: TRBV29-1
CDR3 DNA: TGCAGCGTACTCGGGTCCGAGGCTAGACGTTACAATGAGCAGTTCTTC
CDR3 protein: CSVLGSEARRYNEQFF

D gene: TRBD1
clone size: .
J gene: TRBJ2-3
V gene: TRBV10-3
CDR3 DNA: TGTGCCATCAGTGAGGTGGACAGGTATGAAGTCTGTTTT
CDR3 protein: CAISEVDRYEVCF

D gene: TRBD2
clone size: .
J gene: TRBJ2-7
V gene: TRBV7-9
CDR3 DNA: TGTGCCAGCAGTCCAACGAGACTAGCGGGAGGGGCCTACGAGCAGTACTTC
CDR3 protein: CASSPTRLAGGAYEQYF

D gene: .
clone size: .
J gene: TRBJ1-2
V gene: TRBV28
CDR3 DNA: TGTGCCAGCAGTTTATATCGGGAGATCTATGGCTACACCTTC
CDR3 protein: CASSLYREIYGYTF

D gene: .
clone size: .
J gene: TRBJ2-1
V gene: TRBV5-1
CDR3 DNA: TGCGCCAGCAGCTTGGACGGGAGTCAATACAATGAGCAGTTCTTC
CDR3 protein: CASSLDGSQYNEQFF

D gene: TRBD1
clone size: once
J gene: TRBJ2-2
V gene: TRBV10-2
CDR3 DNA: TGCGCCAGCAGGGGGACAGGGTCGGGCACCGGGGAGCTGTTTTTT
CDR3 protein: CASRGTGSGTGELFF

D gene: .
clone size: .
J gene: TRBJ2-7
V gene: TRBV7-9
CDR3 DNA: TGTGCCAGCAGCGCCCGCTCCACTTACGAGCAGTACTTC
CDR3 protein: CASSARSTYEQYF

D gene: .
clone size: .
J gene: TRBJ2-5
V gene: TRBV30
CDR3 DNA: TGTGCCTGGAGCCGAGGCCGGGGGGAGACCCAGTACTTC
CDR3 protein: CAWSRGRGETQYF

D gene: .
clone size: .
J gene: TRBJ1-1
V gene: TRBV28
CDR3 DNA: TGTGCCAGCAGTTCCGGGCCCCGGACACGGAAGGACACTGAAGCTTTCTTT
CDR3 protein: CASSSGPRTRKDTEAFF

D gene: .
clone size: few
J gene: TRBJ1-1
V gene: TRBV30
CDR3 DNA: TGTGCCTGGAGACGGGAACGGATCGCCATGAACACTGAAGCTTTCTTT
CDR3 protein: CAWRRERIAMNTEAFF

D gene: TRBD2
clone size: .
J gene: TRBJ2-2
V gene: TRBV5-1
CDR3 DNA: TGCGCCAGCAGCCCCGGACTAGCGGGCCTCACCGGGGAGCCGTTTTTT
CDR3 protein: CASSPGLAGLTGEPFF

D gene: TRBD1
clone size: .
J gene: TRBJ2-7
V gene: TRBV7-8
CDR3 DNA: TGTGCCAGCAGCCCCCCCCCGGGACAGGGGAAGCAGTACTTC
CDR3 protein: CASSPPPGQGKQYF

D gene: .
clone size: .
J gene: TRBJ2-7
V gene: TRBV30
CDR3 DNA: TGTGCCTGGAGGCAGGGGCCCTACGAGCAGTACTTC
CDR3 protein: CAWRQGPYEQYF

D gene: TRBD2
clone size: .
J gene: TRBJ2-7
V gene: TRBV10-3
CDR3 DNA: TGTGCCATCAGTGACCCCGGGACTAGCTCCTACGAGCAGTACTTC
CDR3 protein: CAISDPGTSSYEQYF

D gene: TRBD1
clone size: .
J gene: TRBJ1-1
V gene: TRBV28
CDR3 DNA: TGTGCCAGCAGTTATACAGGGGCGAACACTGAAGCTTTCTTT
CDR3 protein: CASSYTGANTEAFF

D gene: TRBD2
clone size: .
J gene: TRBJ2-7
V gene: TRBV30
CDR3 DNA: TGTGCCTGGACCTCGGGACTAGCGGGAGTAAGTTACGAGCAGTACTTC
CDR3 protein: CAWTSGLAGVSYEQYF

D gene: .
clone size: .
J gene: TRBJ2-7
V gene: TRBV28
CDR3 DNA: TGTGCCAGCAGAAAGGGGGCGGGATTATACGAGCAGTACTTC
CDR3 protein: CASRKGAGLYEQYF

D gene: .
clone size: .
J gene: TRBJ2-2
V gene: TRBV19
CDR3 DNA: TGTGCCAGTAGCGGGAGTCAAGACACCGGGGAGCTGTTTTTT
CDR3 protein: CASSGSQDTGELFF

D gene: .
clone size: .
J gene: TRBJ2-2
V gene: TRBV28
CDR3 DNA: TGTGCCAGCAGTTTATGGAGCATTTTCGGGGAGCTGTTTTTT
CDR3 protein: CASSLWSIFGELFF

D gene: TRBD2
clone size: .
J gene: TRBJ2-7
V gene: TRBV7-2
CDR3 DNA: TGTGCCAGCAGCTTAATAGCGGGAGGGCCCTACGAGCAGTACTTC
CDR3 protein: CASSLIAGGPYEQYF

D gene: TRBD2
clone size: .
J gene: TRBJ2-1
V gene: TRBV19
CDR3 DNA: TGTGCCAGTAGCCCAGCGGGAGAGCCCTACAATGAGCAGTTCTTC
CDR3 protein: CASSPAGEPYNEQFF

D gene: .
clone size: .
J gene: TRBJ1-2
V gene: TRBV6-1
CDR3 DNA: TGTGCCAGCAGCGTAGACAGCCTCTATGGCTACACCTTC
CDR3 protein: CASSVDSLYGYTF

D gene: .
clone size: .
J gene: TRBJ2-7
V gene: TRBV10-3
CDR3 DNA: TGTGCCATCACCTCGGGATCCTTCTACGAGCAGTACTTC
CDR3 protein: CAITSGSFYEQYF

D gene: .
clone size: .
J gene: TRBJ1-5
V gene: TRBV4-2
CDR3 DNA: TGTGCCAGCAGCCATAGACAGTGGGATCAGCCCCAGCATTTT
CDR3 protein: CASSHRQWDQPQHF

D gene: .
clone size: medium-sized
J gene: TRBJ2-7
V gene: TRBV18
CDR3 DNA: TGTGCCAGCTCACCGGGGGTTAGGAGGGACGAGCAGTACTTC
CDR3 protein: CASSPGVRRDEQYF

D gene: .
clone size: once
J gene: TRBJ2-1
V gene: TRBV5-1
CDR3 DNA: TGCGCCAGCAGCCGAATAAAACGGGAAGCAATGGGCAATGAGCAGTTCTTC
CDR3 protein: CASSRIKREAMGNEQFF

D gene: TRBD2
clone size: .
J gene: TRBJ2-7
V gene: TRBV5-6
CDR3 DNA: TGTGCCAGCAGCTTGGGGGGGGGAGGGAGAAACGAGCAGTACTTC
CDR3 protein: CASSLGGGGRNEQYF

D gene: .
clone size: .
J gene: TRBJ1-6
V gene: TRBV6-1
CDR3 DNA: TGTGCCAGCATGAAGGAGGGAAATTCACCCCTCCACTTT
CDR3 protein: CASMKEGNSPLHF

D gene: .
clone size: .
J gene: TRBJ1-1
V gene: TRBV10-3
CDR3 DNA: TGTGCCATCAGTGGTACAGGTGAAGCTTTCTTT
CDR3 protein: CAISGTGEAFF

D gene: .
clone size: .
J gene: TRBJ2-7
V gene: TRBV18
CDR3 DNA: TGTGCCAGCTCACCAACGGGACAAACCTACGAGCAGTACTTC
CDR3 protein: CASSPTGQTYEQYF

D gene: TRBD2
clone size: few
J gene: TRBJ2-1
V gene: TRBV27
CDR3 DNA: TGTGCCAGCAGTTTAGGGACTAGCGGATACAATGAGCAGTTCTTC
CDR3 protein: CASSLGTSGYNEQFF

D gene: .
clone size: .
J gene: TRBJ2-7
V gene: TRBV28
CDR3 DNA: TGTGCCAGCAGTTCCCCTAGCGATGTCTACGAGCAGTACTTC
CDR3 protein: CASSSPSDVYEQYF

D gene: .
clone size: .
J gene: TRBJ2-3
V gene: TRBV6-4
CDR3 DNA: TGTGCCAGCAGTGACAGAGGAGGCGATACCACAGATACGCAGTATTTT
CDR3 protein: CASSDRGGDTTDTQYF

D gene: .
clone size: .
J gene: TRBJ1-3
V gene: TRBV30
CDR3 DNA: TGTGCCTGGACGGCAGGGTACTCTGGAAACACCATATATTTT
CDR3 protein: CAWTAGYSGNTIYF

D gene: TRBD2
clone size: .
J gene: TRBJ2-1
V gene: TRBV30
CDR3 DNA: TGTGCCTGGAGCGGACCACTAGCGGGAACATACAATGAGCAGTTCTTC
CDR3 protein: CAWSGPLAGTYNEQFF

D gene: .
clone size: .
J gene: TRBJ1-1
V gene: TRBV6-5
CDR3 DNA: TGTGCCAGCTTAAGGCGGGGAAGGGACACTGAAGCTTTCTTT
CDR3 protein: CASLRRGRDTEAFF

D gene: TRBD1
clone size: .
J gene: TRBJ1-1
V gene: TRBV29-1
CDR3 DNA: TGCAGCGCCGAAGGGACAGCCACTGAAGCTTTCTTT
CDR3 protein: CSAEGTATEAFF

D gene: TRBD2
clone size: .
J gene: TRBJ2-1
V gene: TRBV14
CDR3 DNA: TGTGCCAGCAGCGCCGAACTAGCGGGTTATATATCCTACAATGAGCAGTTCTTC
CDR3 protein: CASSAELAGYISYNEQFF

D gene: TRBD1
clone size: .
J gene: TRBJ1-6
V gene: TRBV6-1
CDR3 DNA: TGTGCCAGCAGGGACAGGGGAACTTATAATTCACCCCTCCACTTT
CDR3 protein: CASRDRGTYNSPLHF

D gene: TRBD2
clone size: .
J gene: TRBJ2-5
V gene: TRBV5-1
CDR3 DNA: TGCGCCAGCAGCTTGGGGGCTAGCGGGAGTTCTATCGTCGGAGAGACCCAGTACTTC
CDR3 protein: CASSLGASGSSIVGETQYF

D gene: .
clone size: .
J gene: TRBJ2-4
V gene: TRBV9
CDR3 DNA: TGTGCCAGCAGCGTAGGGGCAGGGGCCCAGGGAAACATTCAGTACTTC
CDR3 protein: CASSVGAGAQGNIQYF

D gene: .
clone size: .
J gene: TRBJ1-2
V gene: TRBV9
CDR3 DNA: TGTGCCAGCACCCCAACCCCAGGGACTTTCTATGGCTACACCTTC
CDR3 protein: CASTPTPGTFYGYTF

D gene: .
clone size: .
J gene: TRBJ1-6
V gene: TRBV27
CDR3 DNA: TGTGCCAGCAGTTTCGAGGTGAATTCACCCCTCCACTTT
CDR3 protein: CASSFEVNSPLHF

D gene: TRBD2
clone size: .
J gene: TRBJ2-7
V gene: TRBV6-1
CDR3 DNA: TGTGCCAGCAGTGCCTCAACCGGGACTAGCGGGATTTTATACGAGCAGTACTTC
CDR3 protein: CASSASTGTSGILYEQYF

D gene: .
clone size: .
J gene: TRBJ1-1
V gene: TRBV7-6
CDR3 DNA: TGTGCCAGCAGCGCTAGCGGAGGGGGCACTGAAGCTTTCTTT
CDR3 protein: CASSASGGGTEAFF

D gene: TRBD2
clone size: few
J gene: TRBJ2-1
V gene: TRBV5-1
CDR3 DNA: TGCGCCAGCACCACGACTGGGGCTAGCGGGAGAGGTGAGCAGTTCTTC
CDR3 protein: CASTTTGASGRGEQFF

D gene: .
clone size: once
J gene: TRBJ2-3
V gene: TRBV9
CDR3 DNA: TGTGCCAGCAGCGAGACTAGTAAGGTTCTAGGCACAGATACGCAGTATTTT
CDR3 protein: CASSETSKVLGTDTQYF

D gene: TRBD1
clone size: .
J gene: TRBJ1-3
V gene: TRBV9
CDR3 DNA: TGTGCCAGCAGCCTCTATTCCGGACAGGGGGTGATCTCTGGAAACACCATATATTTT
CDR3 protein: CASSLYSGQGVISGNTIYF

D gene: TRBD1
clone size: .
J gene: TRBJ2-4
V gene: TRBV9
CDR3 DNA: TGTGCCAGCAGCGTAGCTGGGGACAGGGTAGACATTCAGTACTTC
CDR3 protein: CASSVAGDRVDIQYF

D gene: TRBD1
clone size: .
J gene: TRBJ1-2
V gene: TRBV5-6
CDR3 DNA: TGTGCCAGCAGCCATGGACAGGTTAACTATGGCTACACCTTC
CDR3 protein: CASSHGQVNYGYTF

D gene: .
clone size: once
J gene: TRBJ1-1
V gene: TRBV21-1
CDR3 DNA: TGTGCCAGCATCCCTCGTCCGGAAGCTTTCTTT
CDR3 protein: CASIPRPEAFF

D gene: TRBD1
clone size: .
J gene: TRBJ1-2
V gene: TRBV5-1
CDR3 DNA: TGCGCCAGCAGCTCGGGACAGAGTAACTATGGCTACACCTTC
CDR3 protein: CASSSGQSNYGYTF

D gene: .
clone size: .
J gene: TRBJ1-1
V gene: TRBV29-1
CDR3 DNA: TGCAGCGACGTACAGGGCTCGGTCTTTTTCGGCACTGAAGCTTTCTTT
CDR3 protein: CSDVQGSVFFGTEAFF

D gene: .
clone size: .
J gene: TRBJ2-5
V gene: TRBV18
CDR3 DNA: TGTGCCAGCTCACCACAGACAGAACTCGGAGAGACCCAGTACTTC
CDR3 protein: CASSPQTELGETQYF